The subject of this entry is one T cell receptor beta chain. What it recognizes is unknown. Profiled with immunoSEQ multiplex PCR; TCRdb holds only in-frame clones, not every one. The sample contains around 450,000 clones, around 89% of which appear only once. The CDR3 has 15 residues. Trimming removed 0 bases at V and 6 bases at J, with 15 bases between. Germline CDR1 is SGHRS and CDR2 is YFSETQ. Treatment specified: 15 to 20 received Ad26.COV2.S at low or high dose, single or two shots; a few received placebo; per-sample allocation not given. Samples came from day 63 after the first vaccine or placebo injection. The data stem from a study of Ad26.COV2.S vaccination and SARS-CoV-2 variants. Study at large: Into the muscle, Ad26.COV2.S was dosed once or twice, 56 days apart. Notes on the study in general: The placebo group had lower spike-specific TCR breadth than the vaccine recipients did.

The sequence was collected from a person aged 18-65 years who received the Ad26.COV2.S COVID-19 vaccine or a placebo. The sequences come from peripheral blood, collected in a trial of Ad26.COV2.S vaccine versus placebo. The chain employs TRBV5-1 and TRBJ2-5; D is perhaps TRBD1 (6 bases). The CDR3 is CASSLEATGRKTQYF. The CDR3 nucleotides read TGCGCCAGCAGCTTGGAAGCGACAGGTCGAAAGACCCAGTACTTC.